Below are 27 T cell receptor beta chains sequenced from a single sample in a study of Graves' ophthalmopathy and Graves' hyperthyroidism. RNA transcripts yielded amplified TCR beta CDR3 regions. The authors performed first-round RT-PCR with HTBI primers and then a second-round multiplex PCR. One entry per CDR3 protein, called by TCRdb with MiXCR from the multiplex PCR reads. The data hold over a million distinct CDR3 sequences, with around a third observed a single time. The material sequenced was peripheral blood or thyroid tissue (not recorded which). The receptor source for this set is an adult man with Graves' hyperthyroidism.

This clonotype was seen more than once but under ten times. The rearrangement uses TRBV19 and TRBJ1-5; D may be TRBD1 (6 bases). Looked up from germline, CDR1 is LNHDA and CDR2 is SQIVND (reference sequence). V dropped 5 bases and J dropped 4 bases, with 21 bases sitting between them. The CDR3 spans 17 residues. CDR3 in amino acids: CASSQTTGALRNQPQHF. In nucleotides, the CDR3 is TGTGCCAGTAGTCAGACGACAGGAGCCCTTCGAAATCAGCCCCAGCATTTT.

Many counts were recorded for this clonotype. V gene TRBV15 combines with J gene TRBJ1-1; no definite D call. CDR3 size: 13 residues. CDR1 LNHNV and CDR2 YYDKDF come from the germline V gene (reference sequence). Trimming cost V 9 bases and J 0 bases, with 11 bases left between them. The chain's CDR3 is CATKVKMNTEAFF. CDR3 DNA: TGTGCCACTAAGGTTAAAATGAACACTGAAGCTTTCTTT.

This clonotype was seen ten or more times. J is TRBJ2-7 and V is TRBV7-9, with TRBD1 identical over 8 bases. Looked up from germline, CDR1 is SEHNR and CDR2 is FQNEAQ (reference sequence). V gave up 5 bases and J gave up 3 bases; unmatched junction bases: 6. The CDR3 is 14 amino acids. In DNA form, the CDR3 reads TGTGCCAGCAGCACACGGACAGGGAGCTACGAGCAGTACTTC. This translates into CASSTRTGSYEQYF.

The gene calls are TRBV10-3 and TRBJ1-1; TRBD1 might be the D (5 bases). V gave up 10 bases and J gave up 4 bases, with 19 bases separating them. There are 14 residues in the CDR3. Germline V lookup: CDR1 ENHRY, CDR2 SYGVKD. CDR3 loop: CASGGGGTGTEAFF. Written as DNA, the CDR3 is TGTGCCAGCGGCGGGGGGGGGACTGGCACTGAAGCTTTCTTT.

In this sample, this clonotype turned up many times. V usage is TRBV7-9 and J usage is TRBJ1-2, with D perhaps matching TRBD1 (6 bases). V lost 5 bases and J 5 bases, leaving 15 bases between the germline ends. CDR3 size: 14 residues. CDR1 is SEHNR, CDR2 FQNEAQ, per germline (reference sequence). This CDR3 is CASSRTGTFYGYTF. The CDR3 DNA reads TGTGCCAGCAGCCGGACCGGGACATTTTATGGCTACACCTTC.

This clonotype was detected many times. The chain combines TRBV7-2 with TRBJ1-2, with 10 bases aligning to TRBD1. Germline loops: CDR1 SGHTA, CDR2 FQGNSA. The CDR3 has 15 residues. V lost 5 bases to trimming and J lost 7 bases; unmatched junction nucleotides: 10. This CDR3 is CASSGGGTGAAGYTF. The CDR3 DNA reads TGTGCCAGCAGCGGTGGCGGGACAGGGGCGGCTGGCTACACCTTC.

This chain uses TRBV12-3 or TRBV12-4 with TRBJ1-3; 7 nucleotides agree with TRBD1. The CDR3 extends over 15 amino acids. V dropped 5 bases and J dropped 4; count of bases not matched to a gene: 8. CDR3 in amino acids: CASSQTTGAGNTIYF. The CDR3 DNA is TGTGCCAGCAGTCAGACCACAGGGGCCGGAAACACCATATATTTT.

There are many counts of this clonotype. The gene calls are TRBV2 and TRBJ1-2; a possible D gene is TRBD1 (5 bases). Looked up from germline, CDR1 is SNHLY and CDR2 is FYNNEI. This CDR3 is built from 15 residues. With 4 bases removed from V and 8 bases from J, the gap between germline ends came to 20 bases. The CDR3 reads CASSASRRGLGGYTF. Here the CDR3 DNA reads TGTGCCAGCAGTGCATCCCGTAGGGGTTTAGGCGGCTACACCTTC. The full variable domain, completed using reference TRBV2 and TRBJ1-2, is EPEVTQTPSHQVTQMGQEVILRCVPISNHLYFYWYRQILGQKVEFLVSFYNNEISEKSEIFDDQFSVERPDGSNFTLKIRSTKLEDSAMYFCASSASRRGLGGYTFGSGTRLTVV.

The chain joins TRBV10-3 to TRBJ2-5; the D gene is possibly TRBD2 (6 bases). Germline V gene sequence: CDR1 ENHRY, CDR2 SYGVKD. This CDR3 contains 13 residues. Trimming left V 8 bases short and J 5 bases short, with 15 bases between. CDR3: CAIRESEGETQYF. The CDR3 DNA reads as TGTGCCATCCGGGAGTCCGAGGGCGAGACCCAGTACTTC.

CDR3 protein: CASNQGFTWAEAFF. CDR3 DNA: TGTGCCAGTAATCAAGGGTTCACATGGGCTGAAGCTTTCTTT. This chain connects TRBV19 to TRBJ1-1; D remains unclear. Germline V gives CDR1 LNHDA, CDR2 SQIVND (reference sequence). Deletions cut 7 bases from V and 6 bases from J, with 18 bases between. The CDR3 consists of 14 residues.

This clonotype was observed a few times. The chain couples TRBV9 to TRBJ1-6; possible D gene TRBD1, 5 bases. This CDR3 region has 12 residues. V was pared by 0 bases and J by 10 bases, with 5 bases between. CDR1 and CDR2 from the germline V gene are SGDLS and YYNGEE. The CDR3 DNA follows: TGTGCCAGCAGCGTAGGGGACTCACCCCTCCACTTT. Translated, it gives CASSVGDSPLHF.

This clonotype has at least ten counts. V and J are TRBV7-6 and TRBJ2-7; D not resolved. Germline V lookup: CDR1 SGHVS, CDR2 FNYEAQ. The CDR3 covers 13 residues. V dropped 0 bases and J dropped 7 bases, with 10 bases sitting between them. The CDR3 DNA sequence: TGTGCCAGCAGCTTAGCACCGGTTAAGGAGCAGTACTTC. It is translated as CASSLAPVKEQYF.

This rearrangement joins TRBV12-3 or TRBV12-4 to TRBJ2-3; D ambiguous. Trimming shortened V by 6 bases and J by 0 bases, and 7 bases separated the two germline ends. CDR3 length equals 13 residues. CDR3 bases: TGTGCCAGCAGGGAAGAAAGCACAGATACGCAGTATTTT. This codes for CASREESTDTQYF.

The chain recombines TRBV7-2 with TRBJ2-7, with TRBD1 matching over 7 bases. The germline V gene has CDR1 SGHTA and CDR2 FQGNSA. This CDR3 region has 13 residues. With V trimmed by 6 bases and J by 6 bases, 8 bases remained unmatched. For the CDR3, the DNA is TGTGCCAGCAGTCCCAACAGGGGATCCGAGCAGTACTTC. Translation: CASSPNRGSEQYF.

This clonotype has a handful of counts. This rearrangement joins TRBV7-9 to TRBJ2-2, with 9 bases lining up with TRBD1. Germline lookup yields CDR1 SEHNR and CDR2 FQNEAQ (reference sequence). V lost 6 bases and J lost 4; bases outside the gene matches: 21. The CDR3 runs to 20 residues. The CDR3 loop reads CASRRWGGPGQGDLTGELFF. The CDR3 nucleotides read TGTGCCAGCAGGCGTTGGGGGGGACCGGGACAGGGCGACCTCACCGGGGAGCTGTTTTTT.

The chain combines TRBV20-1 with TRBJ2-7, with TRBD2 matching 10 bases. Per germline, CDR1 DFQATT and CDR2 SNEGSKA (reference sequence). V was clipped by 0 bases and J by 4 bases; unmatched bases: 6. This CDR3 contains 15 residues. CDR3 bases: TGCAGTGCTAGAGACCTAGCGGGAGTCACTTACGAGCAGTACTTC. Translated, it gives CSARDLAGVTYEQYF.

The chain links TRBV10-2 to TRBJ1-2, with D possibly being TRBD1 (6 bases). V lost 6 bases, J lost 2 bases, and 19 bases lay in between. The germline gives CDR1 WSHSY, CDR2 SAAADI. This CDR3 is built from 16 residues. This CDR3 reads CASSAADSLLNYGYTF. The CDR3 DNA follows: TGCGCCAGCAGCGCCGCGGACAGTCTTTTAAACTATGGCTACACCTTC.

The CDR3 region is CASSNTGTGHYGYTF. CDR3 DNA sequence: TGCGCCAGCAGTAACACCGGGACAGGGCACTATGGCTACACCTTC. V and J are TRBV10-2 and TRBJ1-2; 9 nucleotides align to TRBD1. The germline CDR1 and CDR2 sequences are WSHSY and SAAADI. The CDR3 is made up of 15 amino acids. The trim removed 5 bases at V and 3 bases at J, leaving 7 bases unmatched.

This clonotype was seen a few times. The V gene is TRBV2, the J gene TRBJ2-5; tentatively, D is TRBD1 (6 bases). V lost 4 bases and J 1 base, leaving 25 bases between the germline ends. Per germline, CDR1 SNHLY and CDR2 FYNNEI. This CDR3 region has 19 residues. CDR3: CASSVQPRPRTARQETQYF. The CDR3 DNA sequence: TGTGCCAGCAGTGTTCAACCCCGGCCCCGGACAGCCCGCCAAGAGACCCAGTACTTC.

This clonotype occurred many times. The chain couples TRBV14 to TRBJ1-2; D not resolved. V dropped 0 bases and J dropped 8 bases, with 7 bases sitting between them. Germline V gene data show CDR1 as SGHDN and CDR2 as FVKESK. This CDR3 spans 12 amino acids. Written as DNA, the CDR3 is TGTGCCAGCAGCCAAGACCACTGGGGCTACACCTTC. Translation: CASSQDHWGYTF.

The gene calls are TRBV7-9 and TRBJ2-7; TRBD2 agrees at 7 bases. Trimming cost V 6 bases and J 2 bases; bases outside gene matches: 10. The CDR3 has 15 residues. Per germline, CDR1 SEHNR and CDR2 FQNEAQ (reference sequence). CDR3 protein: CASSPLAAATYEQYF. CDR3 nucleotides: TGTGCCAGCAGTCCTCTAGCGGCCGCCACCTACGAGCAGTACTTC.

This chain uses TRBV20-1 with TRBJ2-7, with D possibly being TRBD2 (5 bases). The CDR3 consists of 17 residues. From germline, CDR1 is DFQATT and CDR2 SNEGSKA (reference sequence). V lost 0 bases and J 0 bases, leaving 18 bases between the germline ends. CDR3 protein: CSARDFGLTLLSYEQYF. In nucleotides, the CDR3 is TGCAGTGCTAGAGATTTTGGACTGACCCTACTCTCCTACGAGCAGTACTTC.

To note about this clonotype: This may be a read error: a much more frequent sequence differs by one nucleotide. The genes are TRBV7-2 and TRBJ2-7; D remains ambiguous. V was clipped by 3 bases and J by 3 bases, with 12 bases between them. CDR3 length equals 14 residues. CDR1 is SGHTA and CDR2 is FQGNSA in the germline V gene. The CDR3 DNA reads TGTGCCAGCAGCTTCTGGACGGGCCTCTACGAGCAGTACTTC. It yields the protein CASSFWTGLYEQYF.

This clonotype was detected ten times or more. The chain has TRBV7-2 and TRBJ2-7; D possibly corresponds to TRBD1 (5 bases). In germline, CDR1 is SGHTA, CDR2 FQGNSA. The CDR3 spans 15 residues. Trimming shortened V by 1 base and J by 3 bases, and 13 bases separated the two germline ends. The CDR3 protein is CASSLGFDSYYEQYF. CDR3 nucleotide sequence: TGTGCCAGCAGCTTAGGGTTCGACAGCTACTACGAGCAGTACTTC.

This chain connects TRBV4-3 to TRBJ2-7; perhaps TRBD2 as D (6 bases). This CDR3 region has 13 residues. Trimming pared 4 bases from V and 5 bases from J, leaving 12 bases between. In germline, CDR1 is LGHNA, CDR2 YSLEER. The CDR3 nucleotides are TGCGCCAGCAGCCTAATGGGCGGGGACGAGCAGTACTTC. It specifies CASSLMGGDEQYF.

This clonotype was recorded at least ten times. The chain employs TRBV7-9 and TRBJ1-6, with D hard to call. V lost 2 bases and J 8 bases, leaving 7 bases between the germline ends. This CDR3 region has 13 residues. The germline V gene has CDR1 SEHNR and CDR2 FQNEAQ (reference sequence). This chain's CDR3 is CASSLIADSPLHF. The CDR3 nucleotides read TGTGCCAGCAGCTTAATTGCGGATTCACCCCTCCACTTT.

The V and J genes are TRBV7-9 and TRBJ1-5; no clear D gene. Trimming removed 4 bases at V and 0 bases at J, with 13 bases between. Germline assignment: CDR1 SEHNR and CDR2 FQNEAQ (reference sequence). The CDR3 is made up of 16 amino acids. For the CDR3, the DNA is TGTGCCAGCAGCTCCCCCCCCGGGGATAGCAATCAGCCCCAGCATTTT. This translates into CASSSPPGDSNQPQHF.